A selection of T cell receptor beta chains follows, all from one sample in a study of blood T cell repertoires in COVID-19. Measured with immunoSEQ multiplex PCR; TCRdb has only the in-frame clones, and not every one. This table has some 420,000 clones, approximately 90% appearing once. Material for sequencing was PBMCs or T cells enriched from blood (not recorded which). The receptors here all came from a man under 40 who had recovered from COVID-19. CDR3s include the opening cysteine and the closing phenylalanine or tryptophan. The D gene is left open where the match is weak.

cdr3_length | j_call | d_call | v_call | cdr3_aa | cdr3_nt
12 | TRBJ1-5 | TRBD1 | TRBV7-2 | CASSVTGEPQHF | TGTGCCAGCAGCGTAACAGGGGAGCCCCAGCATTTT
15 | TRBJ1-4 | TRBD1 | TRBV28 | CASSLDRGTNEKLFF | TGTGCCAGCAGTTTAGACAGGGGTACTAATGAAAAACTGTTTTTT
13 | TRBJ2-5 | . | TRBV19 | CASSIVKQETQYF | TGTGCCAGTAGTATAGTAAAACAAGAGACCCAGTACTTC
17 | TRBJ2-1 | . | TRBV7-2 | CASSLQSVVISYNEQFF | TGTGCCAGCAGCTTACAGTCCGTGGTGATCTCCTACAATGAGCAGTTCTTC
14 | TRBJ2-3 | TRBD1 | TRBV6-2/TRBV6-3 | CASSTGTGGDTQYF | TGTGCCAGCAGCACCGGGACAGGAGGGGATACGCAGTATTTT
14 | TRBJ1-4 | . | TRBV2 | CASKAAQGREKLFF | TGTGCCAGCAAGGCCGCCCAGGGTCGAGAAAAACTGTTTTTT
12 | TRBJ2-1 | . | TRBV12-3/TRBV12-4 | CASSSIADEQFF | TGTGCCAGCAGCTCTATAGCCGATGAGCAGTTCTTC
14 | TRBJ2-3 | . | TRBV28 | CASSLAGTTDTQYF | TGTGCCAGCAGTTTAGCGGGAACCACAGATACGCAGTATTTT
15 | TRBJ1-6 | TRBD1 | TRBV7-9 | CASTPETGDHSPLHF | TGTGCCAGCACGCCTGAGACAGGGGATCATTCACCCCTCCACTTT
13 | TRBJ2-1 | TRBD2 | TRBV18 | CASSPGLAQEQFF | TGTGCCAGCTCACCAGGACTAGCACAGGAGCAGTTCTTC
15 | TRBJ2-4 | . | TRBV19 | CASSSGELAKNIQYF | TGTGCCAGTAGTAGCGGAGAATTAGCCAAAAACATTCAGTACTTC
14 | TRBJ1-4 | . | TRBV2 | CASIKDPRGEKLFF | TGTGCCAGCATAAAGGACCCCAGGGGTGAAAAACTGTTTTTT
13 | TRBJ2-3 | . | TRBV2 | CASSEQGTDTQYF | TGTGCCAGCAGTGAACAGGGGACAGATACGCAGTATTTT
13 | TRBJ1-2 | TRBD1 | TRBV7-3 | CASSYDRVYGYTF | TGTGCCAGCAGTTATGACAGGGTTTATGGCTACACCTTC
15 | TRBJ2-7 | . | TRBV6-5 | CASSYSFSGIGEQYF | TGTGCCAGCAGTTACTCATTCTCCGGGATCGGCGAGCAGTACTTC
15 | TRBJ2-7 | TRBD1 | TRBV25-1 | CASSETGQGIYEQYF | TGTGCCAGCAGTGAGACCGGACAGGGAATTTACGAGCAGTACTTC
16 | TRBJ2-1 | . | TRBV3-1/TRBV3-2 | CASSQVSRSSYNEQFF | TGTGCCAGCAGCCAAGTTTCGAGAAGCTCCTACAATGAGCAGTTCTTC
15 | TRBJ2-7 | . | TRBV9 | CASSAGGDITYEQYF | TGTGCCAGCAGTGCTGGGGGGGACATCACCTACGAGCAGTACTTC